Only a few counts were recorded for the clone carrying this T cell receptor beta chain. Every sample had a minimum of 6 million PBMCs isolated. Total RNA, at least 5.5 micrograms per sample, was extracted from PBMCs. Through a sample-barcoded 5' primer and a J-beta primer mix, a second PCR was run for roughly 7 to 12 cycles. TCRdb independently ran MiXCR on the 5' RACE reads; one entry per CDR3 protein. There are 1.5 million to 1.9 million distinct CDR3 sequences in the sample; roughly 43% occur only once, and over 3.5% lies in the top ten. This specimen belongs to a study of blood T cells in healthy people across ages. V gave up 4 bases and J gave up 3 bases; unmatched junction bases: 9. CDR3 size: 16 residues. CDR1 and CDR2 (germline): MDHEN, SYDVKM.

The sequenced material came from blood. This chain links TRBV28 with TRBJ2-1, with TRBD2 matching over 7 bases. The sequence derives from a woman between 18 and 29 years old in good health. CDR3 protein: CASSSLMAGVYNEQFF. CDR3 bases: TGTGCCAGCAGTTCCCTGATGGCGGGAGTCTACAATGAGCAGTTCTTC.